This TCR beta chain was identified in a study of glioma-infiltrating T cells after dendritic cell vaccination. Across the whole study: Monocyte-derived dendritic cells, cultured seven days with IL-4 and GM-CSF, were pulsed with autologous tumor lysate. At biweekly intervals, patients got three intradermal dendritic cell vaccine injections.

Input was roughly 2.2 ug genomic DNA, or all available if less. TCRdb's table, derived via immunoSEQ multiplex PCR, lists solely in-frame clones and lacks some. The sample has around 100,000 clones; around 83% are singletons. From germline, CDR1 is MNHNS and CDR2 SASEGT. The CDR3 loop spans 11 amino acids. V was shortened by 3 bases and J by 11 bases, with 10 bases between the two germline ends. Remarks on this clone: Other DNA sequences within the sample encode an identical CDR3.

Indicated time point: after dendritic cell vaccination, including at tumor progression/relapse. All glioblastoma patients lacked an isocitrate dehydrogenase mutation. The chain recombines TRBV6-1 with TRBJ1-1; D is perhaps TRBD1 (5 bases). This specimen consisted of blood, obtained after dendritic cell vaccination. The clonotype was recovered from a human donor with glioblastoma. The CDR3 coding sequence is TGTGCCAGCAGTGACAGGGTTGGGGCTTTCTTT. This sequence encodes CASSDRVGAFF.